This T cell receptor beta chain was recorded in a study of radiation and T cells in renal cell carcinoma. With 2 bases removed from V and 6 bases from J, the gap between germline ends came to 13 bases. This CDR3 is built from 14 residues. Per the germline V gene, CDR1 is SGHTA and CDR2 is FQGNSA. Time point here: blood 4 weeks post-SBRT, at nephrectomy. Treatment indicated: 15 Gy SBRT to primary tumor, nephrectomy 4 weeks later. TCRdb keeps only in-frame clones here, not all; method: immunoSEQ multiplex PCR. The data contain tens of thousands of clones, approximately 86% of them singletons. Sequencing was performed on blood, taken from a patient whose treatment included radiotherapy and nephrectomy. J is TRBJ1-2 and V is TRBV7-2; D is unclear. The source of this sequence is a man in his fifties with renal cell carcinoma. CDR3 amino acids: CASSLYPADHGYTF. The CDR3 region has the DNA TGTGCCAGCAGCTTATATCCGGCAGACCATGGCTACACCTTC.